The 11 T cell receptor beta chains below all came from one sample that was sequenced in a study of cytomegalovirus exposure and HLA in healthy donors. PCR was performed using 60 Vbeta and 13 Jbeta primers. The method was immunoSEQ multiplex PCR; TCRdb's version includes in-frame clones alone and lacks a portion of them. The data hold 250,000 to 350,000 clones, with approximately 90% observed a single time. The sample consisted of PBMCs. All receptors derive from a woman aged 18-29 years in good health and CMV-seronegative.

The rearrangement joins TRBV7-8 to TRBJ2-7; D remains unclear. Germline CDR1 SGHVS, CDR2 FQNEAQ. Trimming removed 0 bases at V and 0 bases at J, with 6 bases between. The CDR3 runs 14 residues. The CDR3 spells CASSLAPSSYEQYF. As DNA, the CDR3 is TGTGCCAGCAGCTTAGCTCCGAGCTCCTACGAGCAGTACTTC.

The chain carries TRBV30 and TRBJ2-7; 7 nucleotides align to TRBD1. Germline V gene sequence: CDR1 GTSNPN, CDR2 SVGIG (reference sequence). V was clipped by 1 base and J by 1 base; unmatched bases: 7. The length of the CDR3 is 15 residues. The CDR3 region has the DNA TGTGCCTGGAGTGCCTCACAGGGGCTATCCTACGAGCAGTACTTC. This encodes CAWSASQGLSYEQYF.

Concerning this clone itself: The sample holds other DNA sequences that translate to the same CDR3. Here the CDR3 reads CASNRVYNSPLHF. CDR3 nucleotides: TGTGCCAGCAACCGGGTCTATAATTCACCCCTCCACTTT. The genes are TRBV25-1 and TRBJ1-6; no firm D call. The V end lost 7 bases, the J end lost 3 bases, and 7 bases lay between the germline ends. CDR1 and CDR2 from the germline V gene are MGHDK and SYGVNS. CDR3 length: 13 residues.

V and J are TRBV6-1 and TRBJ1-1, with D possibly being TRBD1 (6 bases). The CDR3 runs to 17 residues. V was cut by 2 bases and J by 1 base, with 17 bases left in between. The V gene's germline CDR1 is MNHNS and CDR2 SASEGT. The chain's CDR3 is CASSETAFRGPNTEAFF. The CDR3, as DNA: TGTGCCAGCAGTGAAACGGCGTTCAGGGGCCCGAACACTGAAGCTTTCTTT.

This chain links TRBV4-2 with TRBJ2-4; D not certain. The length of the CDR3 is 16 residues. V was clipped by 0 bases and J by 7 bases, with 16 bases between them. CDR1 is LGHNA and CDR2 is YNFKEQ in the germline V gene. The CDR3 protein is CASSQEAVAAGNIQYF. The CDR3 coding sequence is TGTGCCAGCAGCCAAGAGGCTGTCGCGGCCGGGAACATTCAGTACTTC.

CDR3 bases: TGTGCCAGCAGCTCGCCGAAGGGGTATACGCAGTATTTT. It is translated as CASSSPKGYTQYF. The chain joins TRBV5-6 to TRBJ2-3; D possibly corresponds to TRBD1 (5 bases). The CDR3 loop spans 13 amino acids. Germline CDR1 reads SGHDT; CDR2 reads YYEEEE. V lost 3 bases to trimming and J lost 7 bases, with 12 bases between them.

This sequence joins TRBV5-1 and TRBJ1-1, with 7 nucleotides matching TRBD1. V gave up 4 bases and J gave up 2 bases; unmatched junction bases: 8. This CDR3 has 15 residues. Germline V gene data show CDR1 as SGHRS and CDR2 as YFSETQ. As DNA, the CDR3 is TGCGCCAGCAGCACACAGGGGCTTCCCAACACTGAAGCTTTCTTT. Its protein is CASSTQGLPNTEAFF.

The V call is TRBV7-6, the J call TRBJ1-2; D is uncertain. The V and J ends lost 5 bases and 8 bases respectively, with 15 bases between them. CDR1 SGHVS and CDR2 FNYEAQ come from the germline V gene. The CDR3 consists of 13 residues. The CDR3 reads CASSPQENGGYTF. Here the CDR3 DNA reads TGTGCCAGCAGCCCGCAGGAAAATGGAGGCTACACCTTC.

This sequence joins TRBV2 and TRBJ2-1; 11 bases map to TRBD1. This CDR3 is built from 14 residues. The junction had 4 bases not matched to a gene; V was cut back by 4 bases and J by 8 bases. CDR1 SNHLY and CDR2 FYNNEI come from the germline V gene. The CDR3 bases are TGTGCCAGCAGTGCCGGGACAGGGGGTTATGAGCAGTTCTTC. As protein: CASSAGTGGYEQFF.

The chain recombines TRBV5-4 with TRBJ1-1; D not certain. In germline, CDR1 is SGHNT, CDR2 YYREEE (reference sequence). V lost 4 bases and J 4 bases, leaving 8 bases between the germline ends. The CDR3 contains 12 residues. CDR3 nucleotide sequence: TGTGCCAGCAGCCCTATTGGCACTGAAGCTTTCTTT. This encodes CASSPIGTEAFF.

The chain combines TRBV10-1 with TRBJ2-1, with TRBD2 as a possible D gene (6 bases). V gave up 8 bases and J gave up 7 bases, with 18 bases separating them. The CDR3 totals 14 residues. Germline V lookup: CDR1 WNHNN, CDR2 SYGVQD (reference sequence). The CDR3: CASGAGSPGNEQFF. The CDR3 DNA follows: TGCGCCAGCGGAGCGGGCAGTCCGGGGAATGAGCAGTTCTTC.